These 19 T cell receptor beta chains were sequenced from one sample in a study of PD-1 blockade in classical Hodgkin lymphoma. Sequenced by immunoSEQ multiplex PCR; TCRdb stores in-frame clones only, minus some. The sample records tens of thousands of clones, roughly 80% being singletons. Time point: cycle 4 day 1 (C4D1), after more than five weeks of nivolumab. Every single patient, without exception, relapsed after autologous stem cell transplantation, and brentuximab vedotin exposure varied. Sequencing was performed on peripheral blood mononuclear cells (PBMCs), taken before the fourth cycle of nivolumab. The receptors come from a human donor with classical Hodgkin lymphoma.

This chain joins TRBV5-1 and TRBJ2-2; weak D call: TRBD2 (5 bases). The CDR3 sequence is 14 residues long. The V gene's germline CDR1 is SGHRS and CDR2 YFSETQ. V lost 4 bases and J lost 4, with 11 bases in between. CDR3 protein: CASSERAVTGELFF. CDR3 DNA: TGCGCCAGCAGCGAGAGGGCGGTCACCGGGGAGCTGTTTTTT.

The chain links TRBV11-3 to TRBJ1-2; D uncertain. This CDR3 comprises 14 residues. V was pared by 7 bases and J by 1 base, with 13 bases between. Germline V CDR1 and CDR2: SGHNT, YENEEA. CDR3 sequence reads: CASNRESGNYGYTF. CDR3 sequence (DNA): TGTGCCAGCAATCGGGAGTCGGGTAACTATGGCTACACCTTC.

This clone came up once. The V call is TRBV7-9, the J call TRBJ1-3, with D uncertain. Trimming removed 3 bases from V and 1 base from J, with 7 bases in between. Germline V CDR1 and CDR2: SEHNR, FQNEAQ (reference sequence). The CDR3 consists of 14 residues. The CDR3 loop is CASSLVGSGNTIYF. The CDR3 DNA follows: TGTGCCAGCAGCTTGGTAGGGTCTGGAAACACCATATATTTT.

The V and J genes are TRBV18 and TRBJ2-5; D is undetermined. CDR1 and CDR2 from the germline V gene are KGHSH and LQKENI. CDR3 size: 13 residues. Trimming removed 3 bases from V and 5 bases from J, with 10 bases in between. For the CDR3, the DNA is TGTGCCAGCTCACCGACATTTTTCGAGACCCAGTACTTC. This sequence encodes CASSPTFFETQYF.

The chain carries TRBV10-1 and TRBJ2-7; TRBD2 agrees at 8 bases. CDR3 length: 22 residues. With 2 bases clipped from V and 3 bases from J, the junction kept 27 bases outside the gene matches. Germline values: CDR1 WNHNN, CDR2 SYGVQD (reference sequence). As DNA, the CDR3 is TGCGCCAGCAGTGAGACTCTCTGTACCCAAATAGCGGGGTTATCTTTTGTCTACGAGCAGTACTTC. It yields the protein CASSETLCTQIAGLSFVYEQYF.

This rearrangement joins TRBV10-1 to TRBJ2-4; a possible D gene is TRBD1 (5 bases). Per the germline V gene, CDR1 is WNHNN and CDR2 is SYGVQD (reference sequence). Trimming took 3 bases from V and 5 from J, leaving 11 bases between them. This CDR3 is 14 amino acids long. CDR3 region: CASSDGGRENIQYF. Here the CDR3 DNA reads TGCGCCAGCAGTGATGGTGGCAGGGAAAACATTCAGTACTTC.

The V and J genes are TRBV5-1 and TRBJ2-7; 10 bases align to TRBD1. V lost 4 bases, J lost 1 base, and 14 bases stayed unmatched. Looked up from germline, CDR1 is SGHRS and CDR2 is YFSETQ. The CDR3 covers 18 residues. CDR3 DNA sequence: TGCGCCAGCAGCCCGACAGGGGGCCGCGGGTATGGTTCCTACGAGCAGTACTTC. Translating gives CASSPTGGRGYGSYEQYF.

The chain carries TRBV30 and TRBJ2-5; 12 positions agree with TRBD2. Unmatched junction bases numbered 3, after V lost 2 bases and J lost 11 bases. The CDR3 consists of 12 residues. Germline CDR1 GTSNPN, CDR2 SVGIG (reference sequence). The CDR3 reads CAWSRLAGEQYF. DNA of the CDR3: TGTGCCTGGAGTCGACTAGCGGGGGAGCAGTACTTC.

The V and J genes are TRBV9 and TRBJ2-1, with D unclear. Germline-derived CDR1 and CDR2 are SGDLS and YYNGEE. V was clipped by 3 bases and J by 10 bases, with 11 bases between them. The CDR3 is 12 residues long. The CDR3 DNA is TGTGCCAGCAGCGCTCAATACGCGGAGCAGTTCTTC. Translating it yields CASSAQYAEQFF.

CDR3 DNA sequence: TGTGCCTGGATTCGGGCTTCAACCTACGAGCAGTACTTC. Translating it yields CAWIRASTYEQYF. The genes are TRBV30 and TRBJ2-7; the D is unclear. The CDR3 runs to 13 residues. V dropped 4 bases and J dropped 2 bases, with 12 bases sitting between them. Germline V gives CDR1 GTSNPN, CDR2 SVGIG (reference sequence).

The chain links TRBV10-3 to TRBJ2-2, with 10 bases aligning to TRBD1. This CDR3 is built from 12 residues. V lost 10 bases to trimming and J lost 6 bases; unmatched junction nucleotides: 2. The V gene's germline CDR1 is ENHRY and CDR2 SYGVKD. In DNA form, the CDR3 reads TGTGCCACCGGGACAGGGGCCGGGGAGCTGTTTTTT. Amino acid sequence: CATGTGAGELFF.

V is TRBV28 and J is TRBJ2-3; 8 bases are a match to TRBD2. The V and J ends lost 3 bases and 3 bases, in that order; junction bases with no gene match: 5. Germline-derived CDR1 and CDR2 are MDHEN and SYDVKM. CDR3 size: 15 residues. The CDR3 loop reads CASSFAGGGTDTQYF. CDR3 bases: TGTGCCAGCAGTTTCGCCGGGGGGGGTACAGATACGCAGTATTTT.

This clone was counted only a few times. This chain joins TRBV30 and TRBJ1-1; perhaps TRBD1 as D (6 bases). CDR1 and CDR2 from the germline V gene are GTSNPN and SVGIG (reference sequence). Trimming cost V 3 bases and J 0 bases, with 20 bases left between them. There are 17 residues in the CDR3. CDR3 bases: TGTGCCTGGAGCATGGGTGGGGGACACCTTATGAACACTGAAGCTTTCTTT. This translates into CAWSMGGGHLMNTEAFF.

The genes are TRBV4-1 and TRBJ2-2; D perhaps matches TRBD1 (7 bases). The CDR3 is 18 amino acids. Per the germline V gene, CDR1 is MGHRA and CDR2 is YSYEKL. V dropped 1 base and J dropped 0 bases, with 15 bases sitting between them. The CDR3 here is CASSQVVGGGANTGELFF. In DNA form, the CDR3 reads TGCGCCAGCAGCCAAGTGGTCGGAGGGGGCGCGAACACCGGGGAGCTGTTTTTT.

CDR3: CASRGRQGNTEAFF. The CDR3 DNA reads TGTGCCAGCAGGGGTAGACAGGGGAACACTGAAGCTTTCTTT. This chain uses TRBV2 with TRBJ1-1; 7 positions agree with TRBD1. Germline V CDR1 and CDR2: SNHLY, FYNNEI. V shed 6 bases, J shed 1 base, and the junction held 5 bases outside the gene matches. The CDR3 covers 14 residues. Together with reference TRBV2 and TRBJ1-1, the CDR3 gives the full variable domain: EPEVTQTPSHQVTQMGQEVILRCVPISNHLYFYWYRQILGQKVEFLVSFYNNEISEKSEIFDDQFSVERPDGSNFTLKIRSTKLEDSAMYFCASRGRQGNTEAFFGQGTRLTVV.

The chain recombines TRBV4-2 with TRBJ2-7; TRBD2 agrees at 12 bases. Losses at the gene ends were 4 bases for V and 0 bases for J; bases not matched to a gene: 7. CDR1 is LGHNA and CDR2 is YNFKEQ in the germline V gene. The CDR3 is 17 residues long. CDR3 bases: TGTGCCAGCAGCCGGGGACTAGCGGGCCAGTTCTCCTACGAGCAGTACTTC. It translates to CASSRGLAGQFSYEQYF.

The gene calls are TRBV7-2 and TRBJ2-3, with 8 bases lining up with TRBD2. The junction had 6 bases not matched to a gene; V was cut back by 5 bases and J by 2 bases. Germline lookup yields CDR1 SGHTA and CDR2 FQGNSA. This CDR3 has 15 residues. The CDR3 loop reads CASSRRGGYTDTQYF. CDR3 nucleotide sequence: TGTGCCAGCAGCCGACGGGGGGGATACACAGATACGCAGTATTTT.

This rearrangement joins TRBV30 to TRBJ1-2, with D unresolved. The germline CDR1 and CDR2 sequences are GTSNPN and SVGIG (reference sequence). The CDR3 spans 13 residues. Trimming stripped 1 base from V and 1 base from J, with 7 bases between. The CDR3 nucleotides are TGTGCCTGGAGTGAGCCAGATAACTATGGCTACACCTTC. The encoded protein is CAWSEPDNYGYTF.

The genes are TRBV7-2 and TRBJ2-2; perhaps TRBD2 as D (5 bases). Trimming took 2 bases from V and 3 from J, leaving 16 bases between them. Looked up from germline, CDR1 is SGHTA and CDR2 is FQGNSA. CDR3 length: 17 amino acids. CDR3 protein: CASSLFWRPGDTGELFF. The CDR3, as DNA: TGTGCCAGCAGCTTATTCTGGAGGCCCGGGGACACCGGGGAGCTGTTTTTT.